These 25 T cell receptor beta chains share one sample of origin, sequenced in a study of blood T cells in healthy people across ages. Primers used in a second PCR of roughly 6 to 11 cycles were a sample-barcoded 5' primer and a J-beta primer mix. TCRdb reprocessed the 5' RACE reads with MiXCR, giving one entry per CDR3 protein. The sample includes approximately 850,000 distinct CDR3 sequences, roughly 44% of them seen just once. Sequenced: blood. The source of these receptors is a man aged 55 to 70 in good health.

In this sample, this clonotype turned up a few times. The chain is built from TRBV9 and TRBJ1-1; possibly TRBD1 for D (5 bases). The V end was cut by 3 bases, the J end by 3 bases, with 9 bases between. Germline-derived CDR1 and CDR2 are SGDLS and YYNGEE. This CDR3 is 13 amino acids long. The CDR3 loop is CASSAGTHTEAFF. CDR3 in DNA: TGTGCCAGCAGCGCAGGGACCCACACTGAAGCTTTCTTT.

The gene calls are TRBV29-1 and TRBJ2-5; D not certain. Germline V gene sequence: CDR1 SQVTM, CDR2 ANQGSEA. The CDR3 is made up of 14 amino acids. V lost 2 bases to trimming and J lost 5 bases, with 15 bases between them. In DNA form, the CDR3 reads TGCAGCGTTGAAAGGTGCGAGTTCCGGGAGACCCAGTACTTC. This sequence encodes CSVERCEFRETQYF.

This rearrangement joins TRBV28 to TRBJ2-2; D remains ambiguous. The V and J ends lost 6 bases and 4 bases respectively, with 27 bases between them. The CDR3 runs to 19 residues. The V gene's germline CDR1 is MDHEN and CDR2 SYDVKM. Written as DNA, the CDR3 is TGTGCCAGCAGCCCCCTCCCTGAAACAGCAAAGGCGTTCACCGGGGAGCTGTTTTTT. It encodes CASSPLPETAKAFTGELFF.

The chain recombines TRBV7-2 with TRBJ1-2; D unresolved. Trimming removed 3 bases from V and 4 bases from J, with 15 bases in between. Looked up from germline, CDR1 is SGHTA and CDR2 is FQGNSA. The CDR3 consists of 15 residues. CDR3 protein: CASSFGGDSPYGYTF. The CDR3 DNA sequence: TGTGCCAGCAGCTTTGGTGGCGACTCACCCTATGGCTACACCTTC.

Notes on this clonotype: A junction end diverges from the germline sequence, so it may reflect a read error. This sequence joins TRBV29-1 and TRBJ2-4; perhaps TRBD1 as D (5 bases). The CDR3 is 12 amino acids. In germline, CDR1 is SQVTM, CDR2 ANQGSEA. CDR3 bases: TGCAGTGTTGAAGGTGACAGAAACATTCAGTACTTC. Residues: CSVEGDRNIQYF.

The V and J genes are TRBV7-3 and TRBJ2-1, with TRBD2 matching over 14 bases. The junction had 12 bases not matched to a gene; V was cut back by 6 bases and J by 2 bases. The CDR3 has 19 amino acids. The germline V gene has CDR1 SGHTA and CDR2 FQGTGA. The CDR3 DNA follows: TGTGCCAGCAGTTTAGGACTAGCGGGGGGCGGTACAACCTACAATGAGCAGTTCTTC. Its translation: CASSLGLAGGGTTYNEQFF.

The chain employs TRBV4-1 and TRBJ1-5, with D maybe TRBD1 (6 bases). The CDR3 contains 14 residues. Germline V CDR1 and CDR2: MGHRA, YSYEKL. The V end was cut by 0 bases, the J end by 9 bases, with 12 bases between. In DNA, the CDR3 is TGCGCCAGCAGCCAAGAGGAAAGGGGGTGGCCCCAGCATTTT. Amino acids: CASSQEERGWPQHF.

The chain employs TRBV6-2 or TRBV6-3 and TRBJ2-1; 8 bases are shared with TRBD2. TRBJ2-7 matches the DNA end more closely, so the J call is doubtful. Germline CDR1 and CDR2: MNHEY and SVGEGT. The CDR3 runs to 16 residues. Here the CDR3 reads CASSPGGGPSYNEQYF. The CDR3 DNA follows: TGTGCCAGCAGTCCGGGGGGGGGCCCTTCCTACAATGAGCAGTACTTC.

As concerns this clonotype: This may stem from a read error, because a much larger clone lies one nucleotide away. V and J are TRBV13 and TRBJ2-7, with D possibly being TRBD1 (5 bases). This CDR3 region has 15 residues. Germline CDR1 reads PRHDT; CDR2 reads FYEKMQ (reference sequence). The germline V and J ends were trimmed by 3 bases and 5 bases, with 17 bases remaining between them. This CDR3 reads CASSFAGKGSHEQYF. Here the CDR3 DNA reads TGTGCCAGCAGCTTTGCAGGGAAAGGGTCCCACGAGCAGTACTTC. The entire variable domain, with the rest obtained from reference TRBV13 and TRBJ2-7, is as follows: AAGVIQSPRHLIKEKRETATLKCYPIPRHDTVYWYQQGPGQDPQFLISFYEKMQSDKGSIPDRFSAQQFSDYHSELNMSSLELGDSALYFCASSFAGKGSHEQYFGPGTRLTVT.

The chain is built from TRBV6-2 or TRBV6-3 and TRBJ1-2; no firm D call. Trimming took off 1 base at V and 4 bases at J, with 10 bases between the two ends. Germline-derived CDR1 and CDR2 are MNHEY and SVGEGT. The CDR3 runs 14 residues. The CDR3 bases are TGTGCCAGCAGTTACTACAGATTTTCCTATGGCTACACCTTC. It specifies CASSYYRFSYGYTF.

The chain combines TRBV3-1 with TRBJ2-5; a weak D match, TRBD1 (6 bases). Germline values: CDR1 LGHDT, CDR2 YNNKEL (reference sequence). Trimming shortened V by 4 bases and J by 7 bases, and 13 bases separated the two germline ends. The CDR3 extends over 13 amino acids. The CDR3: CASSPGTSGTQYF. DNA for the CDR3: TGTGCCAGCAGCCCGGGGACATCGGGGACCCAGTACTTC.

The chain has TRBV29-1 and TRBJ1-2, with 8 bases fitting TRBD1. Per the germline V gene, CDR1 is SQVTM and CDR2 is ANQGSEA. V shed 4 bases and J 3 bases; nucleotides not matched to a gene: 4. The CDR3 is 13 residues long. The CDR3 coding sequence is TGCAGCGTTGTTTCAGGGGGCGACTATGGCTACACCTTC. Translating gives CSVVSGGDYGYTF.

This chain connects TRBV7-2 to TRBJ2-4; no clear D. The length of the CDR3 is 15 residues. Germline CDR1 SGHTA, CDR2 FQGNSA. V was trimmed by 5 bases and J by 0 bases, leaving 11 bases between them. DNA for the CDR3: TGTGCCAGCAGCCCCAATTCTGCAGCCAAAAACATTCAGTACTTC. Translated, it gives CASSPNSAAKNIQYF.

The table lists this clonotype with a few counts. V is TRBV5-1 and J is TRBJ1-6, with D unresolved. CDR1 SGHRS and CDR2 YFSETQ come from the germline V gene. The ends were cut back, 2 bases at V and 8 bases at J, with 8 bases in the middle. The CDR3 runs to 13 residues. The CDR3: CASSFVQDSPLHF. Written as DNA, the CDR3 is TGCGCCAGCAGCTTTGTTCAGGATTCACCCCTCCACTTT.

The rearrangement joins TRBV4-3 to TRBJ1-4; 10 bases are a match to TRBD1. This CDR3 has 16 residues. Looked up from germline, CDR1 is LGHNA and CDR2 is YSLEER. The ends lost 1 base at V and 7 bases at J; junction bases unmatched: 6. The CDR3 reads CASSQGQGALGEKLFF. The CDR3 DNA sequence: TGCGCCAGCAGCCAAGGACAGGGGGCATTAGGTGAAAAACTGTTTTTT.

This clonotype has a single count. This chain connects TRBV27 to TRBJ1-4; TRBD1 might be the D (5 bases). Deletions cut 5 bases from V and 4 bases from J, with 14 bases between. The CDR3 sequence is 15 residues long. CDR1 is MNHEY and CDR2 is SMNVEV in the germline V gene (reference sequence). CDR3 in DNA: TGTGCCAGCAGTCGCCGACAGCCCCTTAATGAAAAACTGTTTTTT. As protein: CASSRRQPLNEKLFF.

V gene TRBV2 combines with J gene TRBJ2-1, with a weak D call TRBD1 (5 bases). The germline V and J ends were trimmed by 3 bases and 2 bases, with 11 bases remaining between them. The CDR3 totals 15 residues. CDR1 SNHLY and CDR2 FYNNEI come from the germline V gene. CDR3 DNA: TGTGCCAGCAGTGATGAGGAAGGGGCCTACAATGAGCAGTTCTTC. Protein: CASSDEEGAYNEQFF.

V is TRBV6-6 and J is TRBJ2-3; 14 nucleotides match TRBD2. In germline, CDR1 is MNHNY, CDR2 SVGAGI (reference sequence). V trimming: 2 bases; J trimming: 6 bases; junction bases outside the gene matches: 4. This CDR3 region has 16 residues. DNA for the CDR3: TGTGCCAGCAGTTACAGGACTAGCGGGGGGCCGGATACGCAGTATTTT. Residues: CASSYRTSGGPDTQYF.

This clonotype was found a few times. The chain carries TRBV5-6 and TRBJ2-3; TRBD1 might be the D (6 bases). The CDR3 loop spans 15 amino acids. Trimming removed 3 bases at V and 4 bases at J, with 15 bases between. Germline V lookup: CDR1 SGHDT, CDR2 YYEEEE. CDR3 protein: CASSYRDGYADTQYF. The CDR3 region has the DNA TGTGCCAGCAGCTACAGGGATGGATATGCAGATACGCAGTATTTT.

This clonotype was detected only a few times. The junction and the germline gene differ at one end; a read error may be behind it. The chain uses TRBV6-2 or TRBV6-3 and TRBJ1-2; tentatively, D is TRBD1 (5 bases). Germline V lookup: CDR1 MNHEY, CDR2 SVGEGT. The CDR3 length is 13 residues. CDR3 sequence reads: CASSDSGTYGYTF. The CDR3, as DNA: TGTGCCAGCAGTGACTCGGGGACCTATGGCTACACCTTC.

This rearrangement joins TRBV6-2 or TRBV6-3 to TRBJ1-2, with D maybe TRBD1 (6 bases). Germline CDR1 and CDR2: MNHEY and SVGEGT. CDR3 length: 12 amino acids. Trimming shortened V by 6 bases and J by 8 bases, and 13 bases separated the two germline ends. The CDR3 reads CASRPQGSGYTF. CDR3 in DNA: TGTGCCAGCAGACCACAGGGATCCGGCTACACCTTC.

This chain joins TRBV24-1 and TRBJ2-3; 8 positions agree with TRBD2. This CDR3 has 19 residues. CDR1 and CDR2 (germline): KGHDR, SFDVKD. J was trimmed by 6 bases and V by 2 bases; bases with no gene match: 18. CDR3 region: CATSDSRGATSGPFDTQYF. Here the CDR3 DNA reads TGTGCCACCAGTGATTCTCGGGGGGCCACTAGCGGACCCTTTGATACGCAGTATTTT.

The genes are TRBV4-3 and TRBJ2-1; 7 bases agree with TRBD2. The CDR3 is 16 residues long. After removal of 0 bases from V and 3 bases from J, the junction contained 5 bases not matched to a gene. Germline loops: CDR1 LGHNA, CDR2 YSLEER. This CDR3 is CASSQEERGVYNEQFF. In DNA, the CDR3 is TGCGCCAGCAGCCAAGAAGAGCGGGGCGTCTACAATGAGCAGTTCTTC.

The CDR3 protein is CASSYSTQLAKNIQYF. The CDR3 DNA is TGTGCCAGCAGTTACTCGACCCAATTAGCCAAAAACATTCAGTACTTC. The chain couples TRBV6-2 or TRBV6-3 to TRBJ2-4; no clear D. The CDR3 sequence is 16 residues long. CDR1 is MNHEY and CDR2 is SVGEGT in the germline V gene. The ends were cut back, 0 bases at V and 0 bases at J, with 9 bases in the middle.

V is TRBV20-1 and J is TRBJ2-6; no clear D. V lost 3 bases and J lost 2, with 8 bases in between. Germline-derived CDR1 and CDR2 are DFQATT and SNEGSKA (reference sequence). This CDR3 is 14 amino acids long. The CDR3 DNA follows: TGCAGTGCTAGGCTCAACACTGGGGCCAACGTCCTGACTTTC. This encodes CSARLNTGANVLTF.